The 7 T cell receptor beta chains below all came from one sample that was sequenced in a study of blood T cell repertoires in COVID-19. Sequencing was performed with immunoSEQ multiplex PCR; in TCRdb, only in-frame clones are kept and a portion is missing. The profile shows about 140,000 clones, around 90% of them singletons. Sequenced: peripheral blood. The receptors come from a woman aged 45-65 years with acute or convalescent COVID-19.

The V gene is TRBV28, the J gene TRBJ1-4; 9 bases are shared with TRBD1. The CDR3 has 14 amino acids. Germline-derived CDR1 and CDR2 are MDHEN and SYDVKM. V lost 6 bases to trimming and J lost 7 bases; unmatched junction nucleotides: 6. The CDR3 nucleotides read TGTGCCAGCAGGTTGACAGGGGGACTTGAAAAACTGTTTTTT. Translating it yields CASRLTGGLEKLFF.

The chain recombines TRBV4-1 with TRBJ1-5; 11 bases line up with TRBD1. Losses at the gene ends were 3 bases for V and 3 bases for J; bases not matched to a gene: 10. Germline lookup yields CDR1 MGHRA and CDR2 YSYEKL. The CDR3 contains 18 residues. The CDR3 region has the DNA TGCGCCAGCAGCCACCTTGGGACAGGGGGAGGTCTCAATCAGCCCCAGCATTTT. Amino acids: CASSHLGTGGGLNQPQHF.

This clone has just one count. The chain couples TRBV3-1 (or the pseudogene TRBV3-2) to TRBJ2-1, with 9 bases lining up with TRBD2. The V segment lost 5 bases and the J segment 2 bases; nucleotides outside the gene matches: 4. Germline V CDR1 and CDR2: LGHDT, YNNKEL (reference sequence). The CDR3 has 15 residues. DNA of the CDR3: TGTGCCAGCAGCTCCCTAGCGGGAACCTACAATGAGCAGTTCTTC. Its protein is CASSSLAGTYNEQFF.

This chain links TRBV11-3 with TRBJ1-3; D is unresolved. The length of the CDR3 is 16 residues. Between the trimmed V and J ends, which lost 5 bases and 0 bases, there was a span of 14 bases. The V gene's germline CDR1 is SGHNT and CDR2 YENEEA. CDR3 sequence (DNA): TGTGCCAGCAGCCCCCCGACTGGGAGCTCTGGAAACACCATATATTTT. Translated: CASSPPTGSSGNTIYF. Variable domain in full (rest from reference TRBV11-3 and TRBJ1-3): EAGVVQSPRYKIIEKKQPVAFWCNPISGHNTLYWYLQNLGQGPELLIRYENEEAVDDSQLPKDRFSAERLKGVDSTLKIQPAELGDSAVYLCASSPPTGSSGNTIYFGEGSWLTVV.

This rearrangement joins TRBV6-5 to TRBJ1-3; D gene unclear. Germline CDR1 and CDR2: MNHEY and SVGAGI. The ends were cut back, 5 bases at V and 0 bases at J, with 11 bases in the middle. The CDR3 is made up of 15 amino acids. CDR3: CASSLAGISGNTIYF. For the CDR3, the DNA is TGTGCCAGCAGTCTGGCAGGCATCTCTGGAAACACCATATATTTT.

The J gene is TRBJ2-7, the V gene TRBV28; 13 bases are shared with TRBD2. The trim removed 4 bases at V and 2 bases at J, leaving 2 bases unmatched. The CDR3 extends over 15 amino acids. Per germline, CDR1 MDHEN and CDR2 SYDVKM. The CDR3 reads CASSSTSGGPYEQYF. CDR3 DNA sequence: TGTGCCAGCAGTTCGACTAGCGGGGGGCCCTACGAGCAGTACTTC.

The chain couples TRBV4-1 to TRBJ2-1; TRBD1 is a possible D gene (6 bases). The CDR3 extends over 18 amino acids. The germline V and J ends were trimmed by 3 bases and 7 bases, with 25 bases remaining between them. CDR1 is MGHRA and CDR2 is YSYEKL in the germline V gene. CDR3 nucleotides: TGCGCCAGCAGCCAGGCTCAATATCGGACAGTCCGAGGTAATGAGCAGTTCTTC. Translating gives CASSQAQYRTVRGNEQFF.